This T cell receptor beta chain was observed in a study of Ad26.COV2.S vaccination and SARS-CoV-2 variants. The wider study: Intramuscularly, Ad26.COV2.S was given either once or twice, 56 days apart. Study-level findings and limits: Recipients given vaccine exceeded placebo recipients in spike-specific TCR breadth. In TCR breadth and depth analyses, total T cell responses may have been underestimated.

Treatment here: roughly 18 received Ad26.COV2.S at low or high dose, single or two shots; 5 received placebo; per-sample allocation not given. The samples date from day 63 after the first vaccine or placebo injection. An Ad26 vector was used to express Wuhan-strain SARS-CoV-2 spike as the vaccine. As to this clone: Its antigen is not known.

The CDR3 is 15 residues long. Germline CDR1 LGHDT, CDR2 YNNKEL (reference sequence). Sequencing was performed with immunoSEQ multiplex PCR; in TCRdb, only in-frame clones are kept and a portion is missing. The sample lists almost 400,000 clones, approximately 91% seen once, with 1.9% in the top ten. The sequence came from a person between 18 and 65 years old who received the Ad26.COV2.S COVID-19 vaccine or a placebo. The chain joins TRBV3-1 (or the pseudogene TRBV3-2) to TRBJ2-2; D may be TRBD2 (7 bases). Sequenced here: peripheral blood, sampled in a trial of Ad26.COV2.S vaccine versus placebo. CDR3 coding DNA: TGTGCAACAAGGGGGGGAGGATGGAACACCGGGGAGCTGTTTTTT. Translated: CATRGGGWNTGELFF.